These 14 T cell receptor beta chains share one sample of origin, sequenced in a study of blood T cell repertoires in COVID-19. The method was immunoSEQ multiplex PCR; TCRdb's version includes in-frame clones alone and lacks a portion of them. The table lists roughly 150,000 clones, 80% to 85% of them singletons. The specimen was peripheral blood. The source of these receptors is a man aged 65 to 79 with active or convalescent COVID-19.

The CDR3 is CASSLRWQGDNEQFF. The CDR3 nucleotides read TGTGCCAGCAGCTTAAGGTGGCAGGGGGACAATGAGCAGTTCTTC. This chain connects TRBV11-3 to TRBJ2-1, with 7 positions matching TRBD1. Germline V gene lookup returns CDR1 SGHNT and CDR2 YENEEA. The trim removed 2 bases at V and 5 bases at J, leaving 6 bases unmatched. This CDR3 region has 15 residues.

This chain connects TRBV4-1 to TRBJ1-1, with D maybe TRBD1 (5 bases). Germline CDR1 is MGHRA and CDR2 is YSYEKL. The CDR3 contains 13 residues. The germline V and J ends were trimmed by 4 bases and 4 bases, with 10 bases remaining between them. DNA for the CDR3: TGCGCCAGCAGCCGGGGGGGTGGCACTGAAGCTTTCTTT. Amino acid sequence: CASSRGGGTEAFF.

This clone has only one observation. This rearrangement joins TRBV18 to TRBJ2-7; perhaps TRBD1 as D (6 bases). Germline V CDR1 and CDR2: KGHSH, LQKENI. V was clipped by 3 bases and J by 7 bases, with 19 bases between them. This CDR3 has 15 residues. This chain's CDR3 is CASSPTTGPRGEQYF. The CDR3 nucleotides are TGTGCCAGCTCACCCACTACAGGGCCCAGAGGGGAGCAGTACTTC. The variable domain in full, with the rest retrieved from reference TRBV18 and TRBJ2-7, is NAGVMQNPRHLVRRRGQEARLRCSPMKGHSHVYWYRQLPEEGLKFMVYLQKENIIDESGMPKERFSAEFPKEGPSILRIQQVVRGDSAAYFCASSPTTGPRGEQYFGPGTRLTVT.

Concerning this clone itself: Additional DNA sequences in this sample encode the identical CDR3. The rearrangement joins TRBV9 to TRBJ2-2; D may be TRBD1 (6 bases). Trimming took 1 base from V and 5 from J, leaving 9 bases between them. This CDR3 is 14 amino acids long. Germline loops: CDR1 SGDLS, CDR2 YYNGEE. As DNA, the CDR3 is TGTGCCAGCAGCGTACAAGGGGGTACCGGGGAGCTGTTTTTT. Encoded protein: CASSVQGGTGELFF. Complete variable domain (other parts from reference TRBV9 and TRBJ2-2): DSGVTQTPKHLITATGQRVTLRCSPRSGDLSVYWYQQSLDQGLQFLIQYYNGEERAKGNILERFSAQQFPDLHSELNLSSLELGDSALYFCASSVQGGTGELFFGEGSRLTVL.

The chain combines TRBV5-1 with TRBJ2-3; D is uncertain. The CDR3 totals 15 residues. CDR1 and CDR2 from the germline V gene are SGHRS and YFSETQ. Between the trimmed V and J ends, which lost 0 bases and 2 bases, there was a span of 10 bases. This CDR3 is CASSLALSYTDTQYF. The CDR3 DNA reads TGCGCCAGCAGCTTGGCCTTGAGCTACACAGATACGCAGTATTTT.

This rearrangement joins TRBV5-5 to TRBJ2-1, with D unresolved. This CDR3 contains 15 residues. Between the trimmed V and J ends, which lost 2 bases and 2 bases, there was a span of 11 bases. Per germline, CDR1 SGHKS and CDR2 YYEKEE (reference sequence). The CDR3 DNA follows: TGTGCCAGCAGCTTCGTTCGACAAACCTACAATGAGCAGTTCTTC. Protein product: CASSFVRQTYNEQFF.

The rearrangement links TRBV5-6 to TRBJ2-3; D gene ambiguous. The CDR3 contains 13 residues. Germline V gene lookup returns CDR1 SGHDT and CDR2 YYEEEE. V dropped 1 base and J dropped 4 bases, with 7 bases sitting between them. Here the CDR3 DNA reads TGTGCCAGCAGCTTGAGGCGGCCAGATACGCAGTATTTT. Its translation: CASSLRRPDTQYF.

V gene TRBV18 combines with J gene TRBJ1-5, with D tentatively TRBD1 (6 bases). The V gene lost 3 bases and the J gene lost 7 bases, with 10 bases spanning the gap. Germline V gives CDR1 KGHSH, CDR2 LQKENI. The length of the CDR3 is 13 residues. The CDR3 bases are TGTGCCAGCTCACCGGAAAGGGGGCAGCCCCAGCATTTT. Protein sequence: CASSPERGQPQHF.

The J gene is TRBJ1-5, the V gene TRBV19; 7 nucleotides line up with TRBD1. This CDR3 spans 15 amino acids. V lost 5 bases and J lost 6; bases outside the gene matches: 10. Germline V gives CDR1 LNHDA, CDR2 SQIVND (reference sequence). The CDR3 DNA is TGTGCCAGTAGTCCAAAGGCAGGGGGTGGTCAGCCCCAGCATTTT. Its protein product is CASSPKAGGGQPQHF.

The chain recombines TRBV5-1 with TRBJ2-1; D unresolved. This CDR3 has 14 residues. From germline, CDR1 is SGHRS and CDR2 YFSETQ. With 1 base removed from V and 1 base from J, the gap between germline ends came to 6 bases. The CDR3 DNA reads TGCGCCAGCAGCTTGAAGCAATCCTACAATGAGCAGTTCTTC. Residues: CASSLKQSYNEQFF.

The chain combines TRBV10-1 with TRBJ2-5; 9 nucleotides align to TRBD1. Unmatched junction bases numbered 7, after V lost 0 bases and J lost 2 bases. From germline, CDR1 is WNHNN and CDR2 SYGVQD (reference sequence). CDR3 length: 17 amino acids. The CDR3 is CASSESGGTGRQETQYF. Written as DNA, the CDR3 is TGCGCCAGCAGTGAGTCCGGGGGGACAGGGCGGCAAGAGACCCAGTACTTC.

There are a few counts of this clone. The V call is TRBV9, the J call TRBJ2-5, with D maybe TRBD2 (5 bases). This CDR3 has 19 residues. Trimming stripped 3 bases from V and 5 bases from J, with 29 bases between. The germline CDR1 and CDR2 sequences are SGDLS and YYNGEE. Here the CDR3 reads CASSADYGGGWIGGETQYF. The CDR3 coding sequence is TGTGCCAGCAGCGCCGACTATGGTGGCGGGTGGATCGGCGGGGAGACCCAGTACTTC.

In its sample, this clone was seen once. The V gene is TRBV5-1, the J gene TRBJ1-1; D remains unclear. CDR3 length: 12 residues. With 3 bases removed from V and 4 bases from J, the gap between germline ends came to 7 bases. Germline V gene data show CDR1 as SGHRS and CDR2 as YFSETQ. CDR3 amino acids: CASSWRGTEAFF. The DNA of the CDR3 is TGCGCCAGCAGCTGGAGAGGCACTGAAGCTTTCTTT.

The chain carries TRBV7-9 and TRBJ2-3; a weak D match, TRBD2 (5 bases). The V and J ends lost 4 bases and 2 bases respectively, with 13 bases between them. Per the germline V gene, CDR1 is SEHNR and CDR2 is FQNEAQ (reference sequence). The CDR3 length is 15 residues. CDR3 in DNA: TGTGCCAGCAGCTCCCGTACCGGGAACACAGATACGCAGTATTTT. Translating gives CASSSRTGNTDTQYF.